This T cell receptor (beta chain) appears in the sequencing data of a study of blood T cell repertoires in COVID-19. Background on the study: Samples representing acute and convalescent COVID-19 were sourced from the United States, Italy and Spain. PBMCs, B-cell-depleted T cells, or T cells were the source of the cDNA or gDNA that made up the material.

Participant-given clinical history determined each cohort assignment. V lost 7 bases and J 1 base, leaving 14 bases between the germline ends. This CDR3 region has 14 residues. Germline values: CDR1 MNHEY, CDR2 SMNVEV (reference sequence). Original methodology: Reference gene primer amplification gave nucleated cell count estimates. Using immunoSEQ multiplex PCR, the repertoire was profiled, and TCRdb retains in-frame clones only, with some absent. The V and J calls and clone size come from that table; D and trimming were worked out from the DNA. The sample lists 300,000 to 450,000 clones, approximately 90% seen once, with roughly 1.2% in the top ten.

The clonotype comes from a woman aged 18-29 years who had recovered from COVID-19. Sequencing was done on a sample of PBMCs or T cells enriched from blood (not recorded which). This chain joins TRBV27 and TRBJ2-7; weak D call: TRBD2 (6 bases). DNA of the CDR3: TGTGCCAGCACCATTAGGACTAATTCCTACGAGCAGTACTTC. Its translation is CASTIRTNSYEQYF.